This TCR beta chain appears in the sequencing data of a study of blood T cell repertoires in COVID-19. V gave up 5 bases and J gave up 0 bases; unmatched junction bases: 6. The CDR3 loop spans 16 amino acids. Germline V gene sequence: CDR1 SGHAT, CDR2 FQNNGV. The recovered donors of Cohort 3 showed two negative PCRs, clearance, or symptom resolution. Only in-frame clones appear in the TCRdb table, and some are missing; sequencing was by immunoSEQ multiplex PCR. The profile shows around 280,000 clones, about 83% of them singletons. Sequences were obtained from PBMCs or T cells enriched from blood (not recorded which). The receptor's source is a woman aged 40 to 50 who had recovered from COVID-19. The chain combines TRBV11-2 with TRBJ2-4, with 8 bases identical to TRBD2. The CDR3 protein is CASSSGGTLAKNIQYF. The CDR3 DNA follows: TGTGCCAGCAGCAGCGGGGGCACCCTAGCCAAAAACATTCAGTACTTC.